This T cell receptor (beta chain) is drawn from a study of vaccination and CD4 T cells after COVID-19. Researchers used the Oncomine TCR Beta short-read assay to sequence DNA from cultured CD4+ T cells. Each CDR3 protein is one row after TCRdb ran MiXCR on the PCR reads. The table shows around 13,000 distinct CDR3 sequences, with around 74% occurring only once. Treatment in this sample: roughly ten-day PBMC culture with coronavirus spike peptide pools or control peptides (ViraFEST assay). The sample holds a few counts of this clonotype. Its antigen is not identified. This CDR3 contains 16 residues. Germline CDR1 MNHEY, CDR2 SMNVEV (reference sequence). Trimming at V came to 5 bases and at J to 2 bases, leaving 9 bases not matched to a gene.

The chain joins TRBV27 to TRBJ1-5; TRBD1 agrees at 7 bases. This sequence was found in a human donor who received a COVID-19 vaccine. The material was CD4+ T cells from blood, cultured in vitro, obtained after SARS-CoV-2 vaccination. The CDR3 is CASSPRQGEGNQPQHF. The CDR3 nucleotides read TGTGCCAGCAGTCCCCGACAGGGAGAGGGCAATCAGCCCCAGCATTTT.